These 23 T cell receptor beta chains came from one sample sequenced in a study of T-cell reconstitution after alpha-beta-depleted transplantation in children. Using unique molecular identifiers, the investigators prepared the TCRbeta library. TCRdb reprocessed the PCR reads with MiXCR, giving one entry per CDR3 protein. The sample shows some 300,000 distinct CDR3 sequences, around 10% of them seen only once. The source was PBMCs, collected before TCRalphabeta/CD19-depleted stem cell transplant. These receptors all stem from a boy under three years old with acute myeloid leukemia, due to receive a stem cell transplant.

This clonotype was counted between two and nine times. CDR3 sequence (DNA): TGTGCCTGGAGTTCGGCAGGGAGGGAGACCCAGTACTTC. Its translation: CAWSSAGRETQYF. The chain carries TRBV30 and TRBJ2-5; perhaps TRBD2 as D (6 bases). V was trimmed by 2 bases and J by 5 bases, leaving 12 bases between them. CDR1 is GTSNPN, CDR2 SVGIG, per germline (reference sequence). This CDR3 has 13 amino acids.

This clonotype came up many times. This chain connects TRBV7-2 to TRBJ2-7; the match to TRBD1 covers 8 bases. Germline values: CDR1 SGHTA, CDR2 FQGNSA. V was pared by 5 bases and J by 3 bases, with 9 bases of the junction left unmatched. This CDR3 is built from 15 residues. CDR3 loop: CASSLRTGRIYEQYF. CDR3 DNA: TGTGCCAGCAGCCTACGGACAGGGAGAATCTACGAGCAGTACTTC. The full variable domain, its missing parts supplied by reference TRBV7-2 and TRBJ2-7, is GAGVSQSPSNKVTEKGKDVELRCDPISGHTALYWYRQSLGQGLEFLIYFQGNSAPDKSGLPSDRFSAERTGGSVSTLTIQRTQQEDSAVYLCASSLRTGRIYEQYFGPGTRLTVT.

This clonotype was seen at least ten times. The chain couples TRBV28 to TRBJ2-7, with D perhaps TRBD2 (5 bases). The germline V gene has CDR1 MDHEN and CDR2 SYDVKM. Trimming removed 7 bases from V and 3 bases from J, with 22 bases in between. This CDR3 has 16 amino acids. CDR3 in amino acids: CASTPRSGLSGYEQYF. The CDR3 DNA follows: TGTGCCAGCACCCCCAGATCGGGCCTAAGCGGCTACGAGCAGTACTTC.

This clonotype was counted ten times or more. CDR3 bases: TGTGCCAGCAGTGGGAACACTGAAGCTTTCTTT. It translates to CASSGNTEAFF. The J gene is TRBJ1-1, the V gene TRBV25-1; the D is unclear. The CDR3 loop spans 11 amino acids. Between the trimmed V and J ends, which lost 4 bases and 1 base, there was a span of 1 base. Germline V gives CDR1 MGHDK, CDR2 SYGVNS. Drawing the rest from reference TRBV25-1 and TRBJ1-1, the complete variable domain is EADIYQTPRYLVIGTGKKITLECSQTMGHDKMYWYQQDPGMELHLIHYSYGVNSTEKGDLSSESTVSRIRTEHFPLTLESARPSHTSQYLCASSGNTEAFFGQGTRLTVV.

This clonotype has at least ten counts. The chain joins TRBV20-1 to TRBJ1-5; the D is unclear. Trimming removed 4 bases from V and 1 base from J, with 8 bases in between. The CDR3 loop spans 13 amino acids. Germline assignment: CDR1 DFQATT and CDR2 SNEGSKA (reference sequence). Here the CDR3 DNA reads TGCAGTGCTACCAAGTTAAGCAATCAGCCCCAGCATTTT. Protein: CSATKLSNQPQHF.

The rearrangement joins TRBV28 to TRBJ2-3; 7 positions agree with TRBD1. This CDR3 contains 14 residues. Per germline, CDR1 MDHEN and CDR2 SYDVKM. V lost 7 bases, J lost 6 bases, and 10 bases stayed unmatched. The CDR3 loop reads CASTRDSRRDTQYF. The DNA of the CDR3 is TGTGCCAGCACCCGGGACAGCCGCAGGGATACGCAGTATTTT.

Notes on this clonotype: This may arise from a read error, as a much more abundant clone is one base away. V gene TRBV12-3 or TRBV12-4 combines with J gene TRBJ2-7; either TRBD1 or TRBD2 may fit D (6 bases each). With 6 bases removed from V and 2 bases from J, the gap between germline ends came to 17 bases. CDR3 length equals 15 residues. As DNA, the CDR3 is TGTGCCAGCAGGTTCGGGTGGGGGGCGCCCTACGAGCAGTACTTC. It is translated as CASRFGWGAPYEQYF.

The table lists this clonotype with many counts. The genes are TRBV28 and TRBJ1-5; D is possibly TRBD1 (5 bases). The CDR3 runs 14 residues. V dropped 6 bases and J dropped 6 bases, with 15 bases sitting between them. The germline V gene encodes CDR1 MDHEN and CDR2 SYDVKM. The CDR3 DNA is TGTGCCAGCAGGATACAGGCCCTAGGTCAGCCCCAGCATTTT. As protein: CASRIQALGQPQHF.

This clonotype was seen more than once but under ten times. The V and J genes are TRBV6-6 and TRBJ2-7, with a tentative D call TRBD1 (6 bases). The V end was cut by 9 bases, the J end by 2 bases, with 14 bases between. In germline, CDR1 is MNHNY, CDR2 SVGAGI (reference sequence). The CDR3 spans 13 residues. The CDR3 sequence: CASRDRQTYEQYF. For the CDR3, the DNA is TGTGCCAGTCGAGACAGGCAGACCTACGAGCAGTACTTC.

This clonotype was seen ten or more times. The J gene is TRBJ2-2, the V gene TRBV24-1, with D possibly matching TRBD2 (5 bases). The germline V gene has CDR1 KGHDR and CDR2 SFDVKD. The CDR3 loop spans 16 amino acids. Trimming pared 0 bases from V and 3 bases from J, leaving 10 bases between. The CDR3 DNA follows: TGTGCCACCAGTGATTTGTGGACTCAGGACACCGGGGAGCTGTTTTTT. Its translation is CATSDLWTQDTGELFF.

There are many counts of this clonotype. The chain carries TRBV24-1 and TRBJ2-7; D uncertain. The CDR3 is 12 residues long. Per germline, CDR1 KGHDR and CDR2 SFDVKD. V lost 1 base and J lost 6, with 6 bases in between. The CDR3 DNA is TGTGCCACCAGTGATTTTCGAAGCGAGCAGTACTTC. Amino acids: CATSDFRSEQYF.

This clonotype was observed at least ten times. The rearrangement uses TRBV27 and TRBJ2-3, with 9 bases identical to TRBD1. The germline V gene has CDR1 MNHEY and CDR2 SMNVEV (reference sequence). V lost 3 bases and J lost 1; bases outside the gene matches: 5. This CDR3 comprises 16 residues. CDR3 region: CASSFRDRARTDTQYF. CDR3 sequence (DNA): TGTGCCAGCAGTTTCCGGGACAGGGCTCGCACAGATACGCAGTATTTT.

This clonotype was seen more than once but under ten times. This chain joins TRBV7-9 and TRBJ2-5, with D hard to call. The CDR3 covers 15 residues. Trimming pared 2 bases from V and 1 base from J, leaving 11 bases between. Germline V gene lookup returns CDR1 SEHNR and CDR2 FQNEAQ (reference sequence). This CDR3 reads CASSLYRYPQETQYF. For the CDR3, the DNA is TGTGCCAGCAGCTTATATCGCTATCCCCAAGAGACCCAGTACTTC.

This clonotype was observed at least ten times. The chain has TRBV20-1 and TRBJ1-6; weak D call: TRBD1 (5 bases). The CDR3 is 14 residues long. The V gene's germline CDR1 is DFQATT and CDR2 SNEGSKA (reference sequence). V gave up 4 bases and J gave up 5 bases, with 12 bases separating them. Here the CDR3 DNA reads TGCAGTGCTAATGCCAGGGCCCATAATTCACCCCTCCACTTT. Its translation is CSANARAHNSPLHF.

This clonotype was picked up many times. The chain couples TRBV5-5 to TRBJ2-4; D ambiguous. Trimming took 4 bases from V and 5 from J, leaving 13 bases between them. The CDR3 is made up of 14 amino acids. Germline CDR1 and CDR2: SGHKS and YYEKEE (reference sequence). The CDR3 reads CASSLPEGENIQYF. The CDR3 region has the DNA TGTGCCAGCAGCCTTCCAGAAGGAGAAAACATTCAGTACTTC.

This clonotype has ten or more counts. The CDR3 nucleotides are TGTGCCAGCTCTCGGGACACCAATTGGGGAGAGACCCAGTACTTC. Translation gives CASSRDTNWGETQYF. This chain uses TRBV18 with TRBJ2-5, with D tentatively TRBD1 (6 bases). CDR3 length equals 15 residues. Trimming took off 6 bases at V and 4 bases at J, with 18 bases between the two ends. Germline lookup yields CDR1 KGHSH and CDR2 LQKENI.

Many counts were recorded for this clonotype. The chain employs TRBV20-1 and TRBJ2-7; TRBD2 matches 8 bases. Germline V gene lookup returns CDR1 DFQATT and CDR2 SNEGSKA (reference sequence). CDR3 length: 14 residues. With 2 bases clipped from V and 0 bases from J, the junction kept 3 bases outside the gene matches. Here the CDR3 reads CSARLTSDSYEQYF. The CDR3 DNA follows: TGCAGTGCTAGATTGACTAGCGACTCCTACGAGCAGTACTTC.

This sequence joins TRBV7-8 and TRBJ1-5; the D is unclear. This CDR3 has 16 residues. Germline CDR1 is SGHVS and CDR2 is FQNEAQ. V lost 2 bases and J lost 5, with 16 bases in between. The CDR3 nucleotides are TGTGCCAGCAGCTTATTCGTCACAAGGGCCGATCAGCCCCAGCATTTT. Its translation: CASSLFVTRADQPQHF.

Only a few counts were recorded for this clonotype. The chain recombines TRBV28 with TRBJ1-5; D might be TRBD1 (6 bases). Germline assignment: CDR1 MDHEN and CDR2 SYDVKM. The CDR3 totals 18 residues. V was clipped by 5 bases and J by 2 bases, with 22 bases between them. CDR3 nucleotide sequence: TGTGCCAGCAGTCGGATCGGGACATTCGCCTGGGGCAATCAGCCCCAGCATTTT. This gives the protein CASSRIGTFAWGNQPQHF.

This clonotype was detected ten times or more. The chain couples TRBV6-2 or TRBV6-3 to TRBJ1-4; 7 bases line up with TRBD1. Germline CDR1 and CDR2: MNHEY and SVGEGT. CDR3 length equals 15 residues. J gave up 9 bases and V 4 bases, and 11 bases lay outside the gene matches. CDR3 DNA sequence: TGTGCCAGCAGTTCCCCCGACAGGGACGGGAAAAAACTGTTTTTT. This codes for CASSSPDRDGKKLFF.

The table lists this clonotype with many counts. V and J are TRBV30 and TRBJ2-5; D ambiguous. CDR3 size: 12 residues. CDR1 GTSNPN and CDR2 SVGIG come from the germline V gene (reference sequence). Trimming left V 5 bases short and J 4 bases short, with 11 bases between. The DNA of the CDR3 is TGTGCCTGGGCAGCGTTCCGAGAGACCCAGTACTTC. Its translation: CAWAAFRETQYF.

The chain carries TRBV20-1 and TRBJ2-7, with 9 positions matching TRBD1. CDR1 DFQATT and CDR2 SNEGSKA come from the germline V gene (reference sequence). CDR3 length equals 15 residues. V lost 4 bases to trimming and J lost 2 bases; unmatched junction nucleotides: 9. The CDR3 protein is CSAKPRTGVTYEQYF. CDR3 sequence (DNA): TGCAGTGCTAAGCCCCGGACAGGGGTAACCTACGAGCAGTACTTC.

This rearrangement joins TRBV6-5 to TRBJ2-7, with D hard to call. Trimming removed 1 base at V and 5 bases at J, with 9 bases between. Germline assignment: CDR1 MNHEY and CDR2 SVGAGI. The CDR3 loop spans 13 amino acids. The CDR3 nucleotides are TGTGCCAGCAGTTACTACGGACCAGACGAGCAGTACTTC. Translation: CASSYYGPDEQYF.